These T cell receptor beta chains were read from a single sample in a study of Graves' ophthalmopathy and Graves' hyperthyroidism. One entry per CDR3 protein, called by TCRdb with MiXCR from the multiplex PCR reads. The sample shows 600,000 to 950,000 distinct CDR3 sequences, roughly 40% of them seen only once. The sequencing sample was made of peripheral blood. The receptor source for this set is an adult man with Graves' ophthalmopathy. Each CDR3 is given with its conserved first and last residue. A D gene is named only where the DNA matches it firmly. Where a row states a size, it is once, few, many or the class of an expanded clone; other rows omit it.

j_call,clone_size,d_call,v_call,cdr3_nt,cdr3_aa
TRBJ2-2,NA,TRBD2,TRBV2,TGTGCCAGCCAGCGGGAGAACACCGGGGAGCTGTTTTTT,CASQRENTGELFF
TRBJ1-5,once,TRBD1,TRBV24-1,TGTGCCACTGCAAGGGGACAGAGGGAGACCCAGCATTTT,CATARGQRETQHF
TRBJ2-7,few,TRBD2,TRBV11-1,TGTGCCAGCAGCTTAGCGCGAACTAGCGGGAGATACGAGCAGTACTTC,CASSLARTSGRYEQYF
TRBJ1-1,many,NA,TRBV29-1,TGCAGCGTGGCACGGTTGGGGAACACTGAAGCTTTCTTT,CSVARLGNTEAFF
TRBJ1-2,NA,TRBD1,TRBV10-3,TGTGCCAGCAGTTATCTCAGGGGGCGGAATGGCTACACCTTC,CASSYLRGRNGYTF
TRBJ1-2,NA,TRBD1,TRBV6-6,TGTGCCAGCATCAACAGGGGGTTTTCTAACTATGGCTACACCTTC,CASINRGFSNYGYTF
TRBJ2-1,NA,TRBD1,TRBV14,TGTGCCAGCAGCCGGATGACAGGGGATAATGAGCAGTTCTTC,CASSRMTGDNEQFF
TRBJ1-2,many,NA,TRBV10-2,TGCGCCAGCAGCCAGGGGAGTGGCTACACCTTC,CASSQGSGYTF
TRBJ1-1,many,TRBD1,TRBV29-1,TGCAGCGTTCGGCAGGGGGACACTGAAGCTTTCTTT,CSVRQGDTEAFF
TRBJ1-3,few,NA,TRBV7-9,TGTGCCAGCAATAGGCGGAACACCATATATTTT,CASNRRNTIYF
TRBJ1-1,few,NA,TRBV12-3/TRBV12-4,TGTGCCAGCAGTTTGGGGGGACCCTCGAACACTGAAGCTTTCTTT,CASSLGGPSNTEAFF
TRBJ2-7,NA,NA,TRBV9,TGTGCCAGCAGCCTTATAGGGGTTTCCTACGAGCAGTACTTC,CASSLIGVSYEQYF
TRBJ1-2,NA,NA,TRBV25-1,TGTGCCAGCAGCTCCCCAGGCAGCGACCCCGTGATCGGTGGCTACACCTTC,CASSSPGSDPVIGGYTF
TRBJ2-7,NA,TRBD2,TRBV6-6,TGTGCCAGCAGTTACTTCGGGAGGACCTACGAGCAGTACTTC,CASSYFGRTYEQYF
TRBJ2-7,many,TRBD2,TRBV7-9,TGTGCCAGCAGCTTGCTAGCGGGTTCCTCCTACGAGCAGTACTTC,CASSLLAGSSYEQYF
TRBJ1-1,NA,TRBD1,TRBV2,TGTGTCAGCAGCTTAAACAGGGGGCGTAGCACTGAAGCTTTCTTT,CVSSLNRGRSTEAFF